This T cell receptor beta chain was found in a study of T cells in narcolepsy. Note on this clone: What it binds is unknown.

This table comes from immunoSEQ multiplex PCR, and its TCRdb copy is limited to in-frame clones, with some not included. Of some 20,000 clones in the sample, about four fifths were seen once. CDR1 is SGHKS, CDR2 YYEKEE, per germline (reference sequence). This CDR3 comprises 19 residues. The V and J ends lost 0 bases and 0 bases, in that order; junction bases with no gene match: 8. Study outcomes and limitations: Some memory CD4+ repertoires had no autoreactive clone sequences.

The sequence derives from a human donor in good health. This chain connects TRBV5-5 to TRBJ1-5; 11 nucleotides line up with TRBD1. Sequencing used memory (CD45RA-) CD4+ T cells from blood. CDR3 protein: CASSLAGTGGPLSNQPQHF. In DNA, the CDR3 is TGTGCCAGCAGCTTGGCAGGGACAGGGGGTCCCCTTAGCAATCAGCCCCAGCATTTT.